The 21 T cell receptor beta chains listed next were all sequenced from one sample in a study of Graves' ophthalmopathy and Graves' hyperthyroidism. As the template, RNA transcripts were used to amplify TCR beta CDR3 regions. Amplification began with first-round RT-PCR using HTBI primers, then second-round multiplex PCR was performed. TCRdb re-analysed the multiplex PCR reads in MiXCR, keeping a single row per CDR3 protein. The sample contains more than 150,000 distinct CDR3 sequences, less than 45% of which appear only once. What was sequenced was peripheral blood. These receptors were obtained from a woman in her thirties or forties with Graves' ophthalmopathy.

The CDR3 here is CASRNSRANTGELFF. The CDR3 coding sequence is TGTGCCAGCAGGAACTCTAGGGCGAACACCGGGGAGCTGTTTTTT. The V gene is TRBV6-1, the J gene TRBJ2-2, with unresolved D. V was pared by 6 bases and J by 0 bases, with 11 bases between. Germline-derived CDR1 and CDR2 are MNHNS and SASEGT. The CDR3 spans 15 residues.

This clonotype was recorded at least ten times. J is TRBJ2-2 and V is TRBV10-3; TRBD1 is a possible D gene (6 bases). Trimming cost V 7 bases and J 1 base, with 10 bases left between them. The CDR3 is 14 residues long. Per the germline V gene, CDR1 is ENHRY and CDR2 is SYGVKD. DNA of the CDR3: TGTGCCATCACGCCAGGGGAGAACACCGGGGAGCTGTTTTTT. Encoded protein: CAITPGENTGELFF.

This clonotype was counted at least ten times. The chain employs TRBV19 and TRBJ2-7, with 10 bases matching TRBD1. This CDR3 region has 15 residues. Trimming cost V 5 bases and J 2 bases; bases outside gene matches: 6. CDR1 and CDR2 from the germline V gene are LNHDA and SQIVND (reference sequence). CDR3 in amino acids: CASSVDRGLPYEQYF. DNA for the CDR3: TGTGCCAGTAGTGTCGACAGGGGGCTCCCCTACGAGCAGTACTTC.

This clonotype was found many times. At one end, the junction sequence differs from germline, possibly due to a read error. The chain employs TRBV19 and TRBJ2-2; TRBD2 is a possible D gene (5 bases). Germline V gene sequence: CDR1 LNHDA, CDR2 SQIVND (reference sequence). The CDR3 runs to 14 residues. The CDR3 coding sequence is TGTGCCAGTAGCAGTATGGGTCTCACCGGGGAGCTGTCTTTT. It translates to CASSSMGLTGELSF.

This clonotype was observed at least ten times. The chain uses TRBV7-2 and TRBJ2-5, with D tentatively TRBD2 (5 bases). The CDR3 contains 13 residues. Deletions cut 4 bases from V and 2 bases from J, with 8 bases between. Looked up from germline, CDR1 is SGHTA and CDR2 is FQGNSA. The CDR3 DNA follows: TGTGCCAGCAGCTCTAGCATACAAGAGACCCAGTACTTC. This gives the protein CASSSSIQETQYF. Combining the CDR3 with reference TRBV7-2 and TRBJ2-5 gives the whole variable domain GAGVSQSPSNKVTEKGKDVELRCDPISGHTALYWYRQSLGQGLEFLIYFQGNSAPDKSGLPSDRFSAERTGGSVSTLTIQRTQQEDSAVYLCASSSSIQETQYFGPGTRLLVL.

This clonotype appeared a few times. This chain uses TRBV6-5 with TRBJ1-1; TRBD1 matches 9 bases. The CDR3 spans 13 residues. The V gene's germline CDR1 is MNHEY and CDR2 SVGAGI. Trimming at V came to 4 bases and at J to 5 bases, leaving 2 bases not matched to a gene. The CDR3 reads CASSWDRETEAFF. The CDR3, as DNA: TGTGCCAGCAGTTGGGACAGGGAAACTGAAGCTTTCTTT.

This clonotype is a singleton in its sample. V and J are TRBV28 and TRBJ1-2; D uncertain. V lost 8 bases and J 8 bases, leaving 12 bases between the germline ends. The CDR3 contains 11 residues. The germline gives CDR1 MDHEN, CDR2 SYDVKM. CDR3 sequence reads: CASWSRRGYTF. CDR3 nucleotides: TGTGCCAGCTGGTCCAGGAGGGGCTACACCTTC.

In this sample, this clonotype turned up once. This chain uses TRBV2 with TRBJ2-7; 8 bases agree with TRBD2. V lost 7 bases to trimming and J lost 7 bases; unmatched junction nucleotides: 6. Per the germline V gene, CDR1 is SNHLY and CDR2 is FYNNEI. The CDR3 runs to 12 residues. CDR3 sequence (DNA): TGTGCCAGCAAAGGGACTAGGGGGGAGCAGTACTTC. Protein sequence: CASKGTRGEQYF.

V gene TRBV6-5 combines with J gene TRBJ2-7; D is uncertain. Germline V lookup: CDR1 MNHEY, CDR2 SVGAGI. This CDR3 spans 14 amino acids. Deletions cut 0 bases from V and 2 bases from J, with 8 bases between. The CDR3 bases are TGTGCCAGCAGTTACTCGTTACGAGCCTACGAGCAGTACTTC. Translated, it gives CASSYSLRAYEQYF.

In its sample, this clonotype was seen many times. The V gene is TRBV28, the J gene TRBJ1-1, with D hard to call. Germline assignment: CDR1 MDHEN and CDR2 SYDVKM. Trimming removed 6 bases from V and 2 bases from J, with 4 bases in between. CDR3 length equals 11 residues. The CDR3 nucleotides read TGTGCCAGCAGGGATAACACTGAAGCTTTCTTT. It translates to CASRDNTEAFF.

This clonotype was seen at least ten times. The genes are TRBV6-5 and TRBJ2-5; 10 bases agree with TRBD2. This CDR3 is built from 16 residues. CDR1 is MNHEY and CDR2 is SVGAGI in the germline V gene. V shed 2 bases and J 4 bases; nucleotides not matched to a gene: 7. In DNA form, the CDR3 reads TGTGCCAGCAGTTACGGGCGGACTAGCGGTGGAGAGACCCAGTACTTC. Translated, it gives CASSYGRTSGGETQYF.

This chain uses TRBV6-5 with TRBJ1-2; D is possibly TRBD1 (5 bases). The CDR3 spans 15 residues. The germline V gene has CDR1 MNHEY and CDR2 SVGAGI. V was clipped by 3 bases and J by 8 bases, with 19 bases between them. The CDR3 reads CASSYYKAGQGGYTF. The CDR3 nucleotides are TGTGCCAGCAGTTATTACAAAGCAGGGCAAGGCGGCTACACCTTC.

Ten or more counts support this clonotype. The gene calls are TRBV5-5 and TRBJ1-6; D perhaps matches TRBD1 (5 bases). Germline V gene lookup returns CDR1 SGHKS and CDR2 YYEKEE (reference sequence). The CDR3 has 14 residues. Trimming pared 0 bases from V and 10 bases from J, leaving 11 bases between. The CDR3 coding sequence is TGTGCCAGCAGCTTGGGGGGGACGGCGTCACCCCTCCACTTT. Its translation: CASSLGGTASPLHF.

The CDR3 nucleotides read TGTGCCAGCAGTCCCCTCGTGGGGAGCAGATTCTACGAGCAGTACTTC. The encoded protein is CASSPLVGSRFYEQYF. This chain joins TRBV28 and TRBJ2-7, with D perhaps matching TRBD2 (5 bases). CDR1 MDHEN and CDR2 SYDVKM come from the germline V gene. This CDR3 comprises 16 residues. V was cut by 5 bases and J by 3 bases, with 20 bases left in between.

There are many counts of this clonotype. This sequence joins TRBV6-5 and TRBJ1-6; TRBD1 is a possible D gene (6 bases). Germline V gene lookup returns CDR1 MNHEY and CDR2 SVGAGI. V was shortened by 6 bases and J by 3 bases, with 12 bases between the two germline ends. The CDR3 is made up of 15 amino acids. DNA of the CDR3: TGTGCCAGCAGACGGGACACCGACTATAATTCACCCCTCCACTTT. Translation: CASRRDTDYNSPLHF.

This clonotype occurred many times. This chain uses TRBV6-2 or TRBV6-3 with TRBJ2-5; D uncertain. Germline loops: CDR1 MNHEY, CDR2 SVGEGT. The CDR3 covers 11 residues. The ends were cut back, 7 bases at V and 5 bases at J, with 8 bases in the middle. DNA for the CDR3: TGTGCCAGCACCCCCGGGGAGACCCAGTACTTC. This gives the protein CASTPGETQYF.

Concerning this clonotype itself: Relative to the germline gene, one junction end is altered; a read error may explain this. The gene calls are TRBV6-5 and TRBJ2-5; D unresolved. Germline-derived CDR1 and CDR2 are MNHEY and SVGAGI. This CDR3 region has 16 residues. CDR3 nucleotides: TGTGCCAGCAGTTACTCGATTAATTTAGGCGTTATCCAATTGTTCTTC. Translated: CASSYSINLGVIQLFF.

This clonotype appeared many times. The CDR3 region is CASSYNPGQTYEQYF. DNA of the CDR3: TGCGCCAGCAGCTATAACCCGGGACAGACCTACGAGCAGTACTTC. The chain couples TRBV5-1 to TRBJ2-7, with 7 bases that match TRBD1. V lost 3 bases to trimming and J lost 2 bases; unmatched junction nucleotides: 8. The CDR3 covers 15 residues. In germline, CDR1 is SGHRS, CDR2 YFSETQ.

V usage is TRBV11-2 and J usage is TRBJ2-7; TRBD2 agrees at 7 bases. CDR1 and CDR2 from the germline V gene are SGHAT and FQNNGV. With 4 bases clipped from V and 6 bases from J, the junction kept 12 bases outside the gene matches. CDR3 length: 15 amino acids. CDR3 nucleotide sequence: TGTGCCAGCAGCTCAGAAGGACTAGTCGGCACCGAGCAGTACTTC. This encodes CASSSEGLVGTEQYF.

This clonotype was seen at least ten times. The CDR3 DNA sequence: TGCAGTGCTAGAGATCGGGCAGTCTTCGCCTACGAGCAGTACTTC. Its protein is CSARDRAVFAYEQYF. This rearrangement joins TRBV20-1 to TRBJ2-7; D is unclear. Germline CDR1 DFQATT, CDR2 SNEGSKA (reference sequence). The V end was cut by 0 bases, the J end by 2 bases, with 14 bases between. This CDR3 comprises 15 residues.

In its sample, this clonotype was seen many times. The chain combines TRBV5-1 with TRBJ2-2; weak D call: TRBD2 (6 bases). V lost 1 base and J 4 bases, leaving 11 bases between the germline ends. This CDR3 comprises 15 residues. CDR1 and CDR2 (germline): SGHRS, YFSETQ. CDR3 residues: CASSLLWDFTGELFF. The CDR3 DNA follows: TGCGCCAGCAGCTTGTTGTGGGACTTCACCGGGGAGCTGTTTTTT.